This record looks at one T cell receptor (beta chain) sequence and its context. The data belong to a study of blood T cell repertoires in COVID-19. Study in general: Nucleic acid was either cDNA or gDNA, and it came from T cells, B-cell-depleted T cells, or PBMCs.

The assay was immunoSEQ multiplex PCR, and TCRdb's table has in-frame clones only and misses some. The sample holds 150,000 to 180,000 clones, around 79% seen once. Germline V gene data show CDR1 as SQVTM and CDR2 as ANQGSEA. V shed 6 bases and J 4 bases; nucleotides not matched to a gene: 2. The CDR3 has 14 residues. The chain uses TRBV29-1 and TRBJ2-1; TRBD2 agrees at 14 bases. The receptor's source is a man at least 80 years old with acute or convalescent COVID-19. The sample was peripheral blood. CDR3 sequence: CSVRTSGGYNEQFF. CDR3 nucleotides: TGCAGCGTCAGGACTAGCGGGGGGTACAATGAGCAGTTCTTC.